The 26 T cell receptor beta chains in this list originate from one sample, sequenced in a study of shared T cell receptors in the human thymus. Profiling relied on immunoSEQ multiplex PCR, and the TCRdb table lists in-frame clones only, not all of them. The sample has some 720,000 clones, around nine tenths seen once. These same records also appear under a second study, on human thymus T cells.

The sequenced sample was thymocytes. The receptor source for this set is a boy under two years old with a congenital heart defect.

V and J are TRBV11-2 and TRBJ2-7; 7 bases are a match to TRBD2. There are 16 residues in the CDR3. Germline V gene lookup returns CDR1 SGHAT and CDR2 FQNNGV. V trimming: 0 bases; J trimming: 7 bases; junction bases outside the gene matches: 12. CDR3 amino acids: CASSLDGGGRAAEQYF. In DNA form, the CDR3 reads TGTGCCAGCAGCTTAGATGGTGGGGGGAGGGCTGCGGAGCAGTACTTC.

CDR3 in amino acids: CASSLDGIYEQYF. The DNA of the CDR3 is TGTGCCAGCAGCCTAGACGGGATCTACGAGCAGTACTTC. This chain uses TRBV6-6 with TRBJ2-5; the D gene is possibly TRBD2 (5 bases). The DNA matches TRBJ2-7 better at its end, which makes the J call doubtful. The germline V gene encodes CDR1 MNHNY and CDR2 SVGAGI (reference sequence). This CDR3 is built from 13 residues.

The chain recombines TRBV2 with TRBJ1-5, with 10 positions matching TRBD1. The junction had 0 bases not matched to a gene; V was cut back by 4 bases and J by 3 bases. This CDR3 has 14 amino acids. Germline values: CDR1 SNHLY, CDR2 FYNNEI. This CDR3 is CASSGQGANQPQHF. The CDR3 nucleotides read TGTGCCAGCAGTGGACAGGGGGCCAATCAGCCCCAGCATTTT.

The count of this clone is one. The rearrangement uses TRBV6-1 and TRBJ1-1, with TRBD1 identical over 7 bases. The CDR3 has 13 amino acids. V lost 10 bases, J lost 5 bases, and 10 bases stayed unmatched. From germline, CDR1 is MNHNS and CDR2 SASEGT. Here the CDR3 DNA reads TGTGCCATTCGTTCCCAGGGGGGAACTGAAGCTTTCTTT. Translated: CAIRSQGGTEAFF.

The chain links TRBV19 to TRBJ2-2; 8 bases are a match to TRBD1. CDR3 size: 16 residues. Germline V gene lookup returns CDR1 LNHDA and CDR2 SQIVND (reference sequence). The ends lost 3 bases at V and 2 bases at J; junction bases unmatched: 5. In DNA, the CDR3 is TGTGCCAGTAGTATCAGGGGGCATCCCAACACCGGGGAGCTGTTTTTT. Translated: CASSIRGHPNTGELFF.

The CDR3 DNA follows: TGTGCCAGCAGGACAGGGAGGACCTACGAGCAGTACTTC. It encodes CASRTGRTYEQYF. The chain is built from TRBV6-1 and TRBJ2-7, with D possibly matching TRBD1 (7 bases). Germline CDR1 MNHNS, CDR2 SASEGT. V was cut by 6 bases and J by 2 bases, with 11 bases left in between. The CDR3 spans 13 residues.

This clone was recorded once. V gene TRBV15 combines with J gene TRBJ1-5, with 9 positions matching TRBD1. This CDR3 comprises 15 residues. V lost 3 bases, J lost 3 bases, and 3 bases stayed unmatched. The germline V gene encodes CDR1 LNHNV and CDR2 YYDKDF (reference sequence). CDR3 nucleotides: TGTGCCACCAGCAGCCGACAGGGGGTCAATCAGCCCCAGCATTTT. This gives the protein CATSSRQGVNQPQHF.

The V call is TRBV5-4, the J call TRBJ2-1; 12 nucleotides match TRBD2. Germline V gene lookup returns CDR1 SGHNT and CDR2 YYREEE (reference sequence). The CDR3 is 16 amino acids. V dropped 4 bases and J dropped 4; count of bases not matched to a gene: 6. The chain's CDR3 is CASSVNLAGGYNEQFF. The CDR3 DNA sequence: TGTGCCAGCAGCGTAAATCTAGCGGGAGGGTACAATGAGCAGTTCTTC. The whole variable domain, filled in from reference TRBV5-4 and TRBJ2-1, reads ETGVTQSPTHLIKTRGQQVTLRCSSQSGHNTVSWYQQALGQGPQFIFQYYREEENGRGNFPPRFSGLQFPNYSSELNVNALELDDSALYLCASSVNLAGGYNEQFFGPGTRLTVL.

The CDR3, as DNA: TGTGCCAGCAGCCAAGTTCCAGGGATGAACACTGAAGCTTTCTTT. Translating it yields CASSQVPGMNTEAFF. The chain links TRBV4-2 to TRBJ1-1; D perhaps matches TRBD1 (5 bases). The CDR3 is made up of 15 amino acids. The V end lost 1 base, the J end lost 0 bases, and 9 bases lay between the germline ends. CDR1 LGHNA and CDR2 YNFKEQ come from the germline V gene.

V and J are TRBV6-1 and TRBJ1-5; perhaps TRBD1 as D (6 bases). Germline loops: CDR1 MNHNS, CDR2 SASEGT. This CDR3 comprises 16 residues. V shed 1 base and J shed 6 bases, with 16 bases lying between them. The CDR3 loop is CASSEGGSQGPQPQHF. The CDR3 coding sequence is TGTGCCAGCAGTGAAGGGGGAAGCCAGGGGCCTCAGCCCCAGCATTTT.

The gene calls are TRBV6-1 and TRBJ2-2; 8 bases line up with TRBD2. Germline V gene sequence: CDR1 MNHNS, CDR2 SASEGT. This CDR3 has 15 residues. V dropped 5 bases and J dropped 7; count of bases not matched to a gene: 9. In DNA form, the CDR3 reads TGTGCCAGCAGTCGGGGGGGGAGAAAAGACGGGGAGCTGTTTTTT. Amino acids: CASSRGGRKDGELFF.

The chain links TRBV7-8 to TRBJ1-2; D ambiguous. The ends were cut back, 1 base at V and 10 bases at J, with 13 bases in the middle. Germline V gene sequence: CDR1 SGHVS, CDR2 FQNEAQ. The CDR3 length is 13 residues. CDR3 residues: CASSLGWRENYTF. In nucleotides, the CDR3 is TGTGCCAGCAGCTTAGGGTGGAGGGAAAACTACACCTTC.

A note on this clone: A junction boundary mismatches the germline segment, possibly from a read error. This chain connects TRBV4-1 to TRBJ2-5; 10 nucleotides line up with TRBD2. The CDR3 covers 15 residues. Germline V gene lookup returns CDR1 MGHRA and CDR2 YSYEKL. Here the CDR3 DNA reads TGCGCCAGCAGCCAAGATGGGTCTAGCGGGGGCCCCTGGGACTTC. This translates into CASSQDGSSGGPWDF.

The gene calls are TRBV6-4 and TRBJ2-7; the match to TRBD1 covers 9 bases. The V segment lost 0 bases and the J segment 5 bases; nucleotides outside the gene matches: 11. Germline V lookup: CDR1 MRHNA, CDR2 SNTAGT. The CDR3 is made up of 17 amino acids. This CDR3 reads CASSDSRGRGTGNEQYF. CDR3 DNA: TGTGCCAGCAGTGACTCGAGAGGGAGGGGGACAGGGAACGAGCAGTACTTC.

This clone was seen a handful of times. This rearrangement joins TRBV19 to TRBJ2-7; 12 nucleotides align to TRBD2. V gave up 3 bases and J gave up 5 bases; unmatched junction bases: 11. The germline V gene encodes CDR1 LNHDA and CDR2 SQIVND (reference sequence). The CDR3 spans 17 residues. The DNA for the CDR3 is TGTGCCAGTAGTATCCCCCCACTAGCGGGAGGTTCGGACGAGCAGTACTTC. Translated: CASSIPPLAGGSDEQYF.

CDR3 residues: CASSNRLAYRFYEQFF. The DNA of the CDR3 is TGCGCCAGCAGCAATCGTCTGGCCTACAGGTTCTATGAGCAGTTCTTC. V is TRBV4-3 and J is TRBJ2-1, with TRBD1 as a possible D gene (5 bases). Trimming left V 5 bases short and J 8 bases short, with 22 bases between. The CDR3 has 16 residues. Germline V gene lookup returns CDR1 LGHNA and CDR2 YSLEER.

This clone was observed a handful of times. J is TRBJ2-7 and V is TRBV4-1; D gene unclear. V was cut by 1 base and J by 3 bases, with 10 bases left in between. Per germline, CDR1 MGHRA and CDR2 YSYEKL. The length of the CDR3 is 14 residues. CDR3 amino acids: CASSQVPGFYEQYF. The CDR3 coding sequence is TGCGCCAGCAGCCAAGTTCCGGGTTTCTACGAGCAGTACTTC.

A single count supports this clone. This chain joins TRBV7-2 and TRBJ2-7; 8 positions agree with TRBD2. V dropped 0 bases and J dropped 5; count of bases not matched to a gene: 6. There are 15 residues in the CDR3. Per germline, CDR1 SGHTA and CDR2 FQGNSA. This CDR3 reads CASSLAGGRFNEQYF. CDR3 nucleotides: TGTGCCAGCAGCTTAGCGGGCGGGAGGTTCAACGAGCAGTACTTC.

The V call is TRBV2, the J call TRBJ1-2; TRBD1 is a possible D gene (6 bases). The CDR3 length is 17 residues. V lost 0 bases, J lost 0 bases, and 14 bases lay in between. From germline, CDR1 is SNHLY and CDR2 FYNNEI. CDR3 loop: CASSEAKGGRPNYGYTF. CDR3 in DNA: TGTGCCAGCAGTGAAGCGAAGGGGGGGAGACCTAACTATGGCTACACCTTC.

The chain joins TRBV2 to TRBJ2-1; 9 bases align to TRBD1. The V gene's germline CDR1 is SNHLY and CDR2 FYNNEI. J lost 7 bases, V lost 2 bases, and 12 bases had no gene match. CDR3 length: 17 amino acids. The CDR3 DNA reads as TGTGCCAGCAGTGAACTGTCGGACAGGGGAGTTGCAAATGAGCAGTTCTTC. Amino acid sequence: CASSELSDRGVANEQFF.

The V and J genes are TRBV30 and TRBJ2-2, with 7 nucleotides matching TRBD2. V lost 7 bases to trimming and J lost 1 base; unmatched junction nucleotides: 12. Germline CDR1 is GTSNPN and CDR2 is SVGIG (reference sequence). The CDR3 is 16 residues long. The DNA of the CDR3 is TGTGCCTACTCCACCCAAGCGGGGCAGAACACCGGGGAGCTGTTTTTT. It encodes CAYSTQAGQNTGELFF.

There are a few counts of this clone. J is TRBJ1-5 and V is TRBV10-3, with 7 bases aligning to TRBD1. Germline-derived CDR1 and CDR2 are ENHRY and SYGVKD. The CDR3 runs to 14 residues. The ends lost 6 bases at V and 6 bases at J; junction bases unmatched: 8. CDR3 sequence: CAISPDRVGQPQHF. In nucleotides, the CDR3 is TGTGCCATCAGCCCAGACAGGGTTGGTCAGCCCCAGCATTTT.

The rearrangement links TRBV30 to TRBJ1-3; D not certain. CDR3 length: 15 amino acids. Germline-derived CDR1 and CDR2 are GTSNPN and SVGIG (reference sequence). The V end was cut by 3 bases, the J end by 0 bases, with 12 bases between. The CDR3 region is CAWSSKIRSGNTIYF. The CDR3 coding sequence is TGTGCCTGGAGCTCTAAAATACGCTCTGGAAACACCATATATTTT.

V gene TRBV30 combines with J gene TRBJ1-1, with 10 bases that match TRBD1. Per germline, CDR1 GTSNPN and CDR2 SVGIG (reference sequence). CDR3 size: 16 residues. V trimming: 3 bases; J trimming: 1 base; junction bases outside the gene matches: 8. The CDR3 coding sequence is TGTGCCTGGAGACAAGACAGGGGGCGAGGGAACACTGAAGCTTTCTTT. This translates into CAWRQDRGRGNTEAFF.

The CDR3 spells CASSPPGGLAPSYEQYF. DNA for the CDR3: TGTGCCAGCAGCCCCCCTGGGGGACTAGCGCCAAGCTACGAGCAGTACTTC. The chain is built from TRBV7-9 and TRBJ2-7, with 10 bases aligning to TRBD2. The V and J ends lost 5 bases and 3 bases, in that order; junction bases with no gene match: 13. The germline gives CDR1 SEHNR, CDR2 FQNEAQ (reference sequence). The CDR3 extends over 17 amino acids.

On this clone itself: The same CDR3 also results from other DNA sequences found in this sample. The J gene is TRBJ2-7, the V gene TRBV7-9; a weak D match, TRBD2 (5 bases). CDR1 and CDR2 from the germline V gene are SEHNR and FQNEAQ (reference sequence). V dropped 1 base and J dropped 5 bases, with 6 bases sitting between them. The CDR3 loop spans 12 amino acids. The CDR3 loop is CASSLGRDEQYF. The CDR3 DNA follows: TGTGCCAGCAGCTTAGGGCGGGACGAGCAGTACTTC.